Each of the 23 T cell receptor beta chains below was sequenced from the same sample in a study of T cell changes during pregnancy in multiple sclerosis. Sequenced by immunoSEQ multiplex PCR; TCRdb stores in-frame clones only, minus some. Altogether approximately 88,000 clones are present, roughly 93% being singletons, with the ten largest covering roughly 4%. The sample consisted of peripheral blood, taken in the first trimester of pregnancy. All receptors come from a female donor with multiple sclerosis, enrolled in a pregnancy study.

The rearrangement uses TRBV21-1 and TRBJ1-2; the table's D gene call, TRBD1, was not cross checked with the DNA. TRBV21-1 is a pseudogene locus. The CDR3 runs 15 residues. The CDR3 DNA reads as TGTGCCAGCAGCAAAGGTGGGGAAAGGGGCTATGGCTACACCTTC. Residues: CASSKGGERGYGYTF.

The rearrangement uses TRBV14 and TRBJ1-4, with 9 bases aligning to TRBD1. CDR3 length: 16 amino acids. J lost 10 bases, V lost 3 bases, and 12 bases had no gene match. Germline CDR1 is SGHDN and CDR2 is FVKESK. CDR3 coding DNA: TGTGCCAGCAGCCACGGGGCGGTGGGACAGGGCGGAAAACTGTTTTTT. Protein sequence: CASSHGAVGQGGKLFF.

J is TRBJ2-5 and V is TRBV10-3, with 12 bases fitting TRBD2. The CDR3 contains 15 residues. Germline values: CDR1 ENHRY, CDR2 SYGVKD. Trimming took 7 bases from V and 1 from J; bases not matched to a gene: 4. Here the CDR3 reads CAIKELAGGQETQYF. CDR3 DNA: TGTGCCATCAAGGAACTAGCGGGGGGCCAAGAGACCCAGTACTTC.

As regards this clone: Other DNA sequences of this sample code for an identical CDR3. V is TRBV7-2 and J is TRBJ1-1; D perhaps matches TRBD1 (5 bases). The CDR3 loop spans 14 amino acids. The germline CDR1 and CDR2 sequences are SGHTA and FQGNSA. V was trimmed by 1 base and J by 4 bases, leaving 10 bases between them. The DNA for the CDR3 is TGTGCCAGCAGCTTAGTCGGGGGTGGCACTGAAGCTTTCTTT. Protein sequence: CASSLVGGGTEAFF.

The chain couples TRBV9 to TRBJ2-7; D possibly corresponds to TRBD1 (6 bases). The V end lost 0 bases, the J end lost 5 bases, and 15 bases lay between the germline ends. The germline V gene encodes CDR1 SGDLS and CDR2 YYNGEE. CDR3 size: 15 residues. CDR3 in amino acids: CASSVGQVDIDEQYF. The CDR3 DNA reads TGTGCCAGCAGCGTAGGACAGGTGGATATCGACGAGCAGTACTTC.

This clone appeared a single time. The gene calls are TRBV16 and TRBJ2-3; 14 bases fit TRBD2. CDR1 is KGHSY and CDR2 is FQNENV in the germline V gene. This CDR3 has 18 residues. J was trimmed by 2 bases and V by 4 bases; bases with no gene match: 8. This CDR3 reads CASSLSRTSGGTTDTQYF. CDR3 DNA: TGTGCCAGCAGCCTAAGCCGGACTAGCGGGGGGACCACAGATACGCAGTATTTT.

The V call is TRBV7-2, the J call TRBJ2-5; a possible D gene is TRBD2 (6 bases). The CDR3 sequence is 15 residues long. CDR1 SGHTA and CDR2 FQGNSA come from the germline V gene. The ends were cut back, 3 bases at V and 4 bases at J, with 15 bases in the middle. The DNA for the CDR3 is TGTGCCAGCAGCTTCGGGGGTGGTTTTGGAGAGACCCAGTACTTC. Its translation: CASSFGGGFGETQYF.

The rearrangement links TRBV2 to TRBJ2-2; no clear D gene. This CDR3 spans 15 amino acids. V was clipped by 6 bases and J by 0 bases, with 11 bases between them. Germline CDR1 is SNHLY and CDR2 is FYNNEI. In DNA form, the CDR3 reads TGTGCCAGCAGAGTCCAGGTTGCGAACACCGGGGAGCTGTTTTTT. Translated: CASRVQVANTGELFF.

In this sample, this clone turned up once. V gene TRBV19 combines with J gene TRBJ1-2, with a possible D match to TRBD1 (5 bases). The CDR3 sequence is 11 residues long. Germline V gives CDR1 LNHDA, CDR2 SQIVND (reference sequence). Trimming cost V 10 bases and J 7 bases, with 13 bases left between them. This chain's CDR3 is CATSGGIGYTF. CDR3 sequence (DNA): TGTGCCACAAGCGGGGGGATTGGCTACACCTTC. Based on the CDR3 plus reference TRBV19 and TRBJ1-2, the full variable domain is DGGITQSPKYLFRKEGQNVTLSCEQNLNHDAMYWYRQDPGQGLRLIYYSQIVNDFQKGDIAEGYSVSREKKESFPLTVTSAQKNPTAFYLCATSGGIGYTFGSGTRLTVV.

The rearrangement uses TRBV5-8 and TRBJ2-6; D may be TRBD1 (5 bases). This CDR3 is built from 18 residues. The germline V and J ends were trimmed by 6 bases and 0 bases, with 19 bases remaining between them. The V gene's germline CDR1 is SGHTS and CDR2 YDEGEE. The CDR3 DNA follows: TGTGCCAGCACTGTGGGGCGTTCTAAGCTCTCTGGGGCCAACGTCCTGACTTTC. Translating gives CASTVGRSKLSGANVLTF.

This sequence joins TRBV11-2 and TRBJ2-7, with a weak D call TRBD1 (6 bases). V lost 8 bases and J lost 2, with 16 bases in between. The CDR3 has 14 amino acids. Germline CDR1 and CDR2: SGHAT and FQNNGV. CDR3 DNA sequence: TGTGCCAGCGGACTCAACAGGGTAACCTACGAGCAGTACTTC. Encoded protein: CASGLNRVTYEQYF.

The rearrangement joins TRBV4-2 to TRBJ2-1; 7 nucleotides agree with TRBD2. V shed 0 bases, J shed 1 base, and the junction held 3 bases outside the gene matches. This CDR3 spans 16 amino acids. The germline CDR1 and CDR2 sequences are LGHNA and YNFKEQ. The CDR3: CASSQDSGLSYNEQFF. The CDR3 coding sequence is TGTGCCAGCAGCCAAGATAGCGGGCTTTCCTACAATGAGCAGTTCTTC.

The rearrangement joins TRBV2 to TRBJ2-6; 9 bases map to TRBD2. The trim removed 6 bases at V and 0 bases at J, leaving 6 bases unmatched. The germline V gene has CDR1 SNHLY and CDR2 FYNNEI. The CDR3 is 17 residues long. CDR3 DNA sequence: TGTGCCAGCAGCGGGCTAGCGGGGCCCTCTGGGGCCAACGTCCTGACTTTC. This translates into CASSGLAGPSGANVLTF.

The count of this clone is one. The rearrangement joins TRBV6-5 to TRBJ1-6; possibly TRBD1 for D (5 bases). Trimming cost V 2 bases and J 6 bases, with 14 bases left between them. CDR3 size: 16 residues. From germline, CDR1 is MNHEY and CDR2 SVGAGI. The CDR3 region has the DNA TGTGCCAGCAGTTACACGGAGGGGCTATCTAATTCACCCCTCCACTTT. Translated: CASSYTEGLSNSPLHF.

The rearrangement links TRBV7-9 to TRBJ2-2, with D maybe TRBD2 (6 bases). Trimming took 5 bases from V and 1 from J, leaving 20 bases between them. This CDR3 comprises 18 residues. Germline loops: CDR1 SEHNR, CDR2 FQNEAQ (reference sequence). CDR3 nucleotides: TGTGCCAGCAGCCTAGGTTGGGCTGGCGGGGAGAACACCGGGGAGCTGTTTTTT. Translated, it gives CASSLGWAGGENTGELFF.

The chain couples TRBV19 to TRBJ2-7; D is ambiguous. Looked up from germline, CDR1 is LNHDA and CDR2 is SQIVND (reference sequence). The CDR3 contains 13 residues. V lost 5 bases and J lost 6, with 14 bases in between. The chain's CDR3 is CASSPLTPGEQYF. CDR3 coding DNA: TGTGCCAGTAGTCCTTTAACTCCTGGCGAGCAGTACTTC.

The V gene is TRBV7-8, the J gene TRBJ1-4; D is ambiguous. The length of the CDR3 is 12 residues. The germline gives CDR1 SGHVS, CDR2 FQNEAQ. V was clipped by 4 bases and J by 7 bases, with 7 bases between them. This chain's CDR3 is CASSSRGEKLFF. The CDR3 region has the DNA TGTGCCAGCAGCTCACGGGGTGAAAAACTGTTTTTT.

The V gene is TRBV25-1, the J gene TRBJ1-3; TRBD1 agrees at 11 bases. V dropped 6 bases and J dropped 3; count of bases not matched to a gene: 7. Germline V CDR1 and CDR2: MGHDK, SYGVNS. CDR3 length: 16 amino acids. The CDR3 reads CASSPGQGAVGNTIYF. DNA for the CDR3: TGTGCCAGCAGCCCCGGACAGGGGGCTGTTGGAAACACCATATATTTT.

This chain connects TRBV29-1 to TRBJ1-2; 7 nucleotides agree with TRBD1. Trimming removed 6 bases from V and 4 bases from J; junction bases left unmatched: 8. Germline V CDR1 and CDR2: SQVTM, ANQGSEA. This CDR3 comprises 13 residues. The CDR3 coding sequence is TGCAGCGTGAAAGGGGGCGCCGTCTATGGCTACACCTTC. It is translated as CSVKGGAVYGYTF.

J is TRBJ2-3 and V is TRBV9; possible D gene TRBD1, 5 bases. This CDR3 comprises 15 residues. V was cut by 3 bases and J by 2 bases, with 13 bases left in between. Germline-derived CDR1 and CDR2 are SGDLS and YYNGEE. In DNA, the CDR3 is TGTGCCAGCAGCGGGGGCCAAAACCCCACAGATACGCAGTATTTT. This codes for CASSGGQNPTDTQYF.

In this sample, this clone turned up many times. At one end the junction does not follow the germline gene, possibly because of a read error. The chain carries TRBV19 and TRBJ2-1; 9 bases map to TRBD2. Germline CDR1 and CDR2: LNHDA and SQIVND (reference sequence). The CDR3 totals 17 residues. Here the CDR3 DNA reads TGTGCCAGTAGTATAGATGCCGGGACTAGCTCCCACAATGAGCAGTTCTTC. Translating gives CASSIDAGTSSHNEQFF.

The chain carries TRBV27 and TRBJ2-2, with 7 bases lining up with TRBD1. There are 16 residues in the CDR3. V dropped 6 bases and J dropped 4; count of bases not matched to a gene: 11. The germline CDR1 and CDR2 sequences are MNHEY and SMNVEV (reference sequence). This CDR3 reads CASSPLTSGGTGELFF. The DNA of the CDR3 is TGTGCCAGCAGCCCCCTTACCTCAGGGGGCACCGGGGAGCTGTTTTTT.

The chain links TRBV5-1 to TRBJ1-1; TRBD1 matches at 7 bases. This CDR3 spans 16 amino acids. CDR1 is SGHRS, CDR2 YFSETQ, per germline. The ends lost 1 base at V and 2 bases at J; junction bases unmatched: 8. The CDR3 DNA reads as TGCGCCAGCAGCTTGTCCCCGGGACAGCCAAACACTGAAGCTTTCTTT. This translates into CASSLSPGQPNTEAFF.